This entry lists 17 T cell receptor beta chains sequenced from one sample in a study of cytomegalovirus exposure and HLA in healthy donors. 13 Jbeta primers and 60 Vbeta primers were used for the PCR. Profiled with immunoSEQ multiplex PCR; TCRdb holds only in-frame clones, not every one. Of more than 95,000 clones in the sample, about four fifths were seen once. The source material was PBMCs. The receptors here all came from a woman in her sixties or seventies in good health and CMV-seropositive.

The chain combines TRBV7-9 with TRBJ2-1, with 8 bases fitting TRBD2. The CDR3 totals 16 residues. The germline CDR1 and CDR2 sequences are SEHNR and FQNEAQ (reference sequence). Germline trimming cut 5 bases from V and 6 bases from J; bases unmatched to any gene: 12. As DNA, the CDR3 is TGTGCCAGCAGCCCCCCCGGGGCGGGAGGACTCAATGAGCAGTTCTTC. Amino acid sequence: CASSPPGAGGLNEQFF.

V is TRBV6-5 and J is TRBJ2-7; a weak D match, TRBD1 (6 bases). The germline V gene has CDR1 MNHEY and CDR2 SVGAGI. The CDR3 extends over 13 amino acids. Trimming removed 5 bases from V and 0 bases from J, with 8 bases in between. CDR3 residues: CASSDRPSYEQYF. In DNA, the CDR3 is TGTGCCAGCAGTGACAGGCCCTCCTACGAGCAGTACTTC.

J is TRBJ2-5 and V is TRBV5-1, with 9 bases lining up with TRBD1. Trimming cost V 4 bases and J 5 bases; bases outside gene matches: 9. This CDR3 is built from 15 residues. The germline CDR1 and CDR2 sequences are SGHRS and YFSETQ. The CDR3 loop reads CASSVDGTGFETQYF. The DNA for the CDR3 is TGCGCCAGCAGCGTGGACGGGACAGGGTTCGAGACCCAGTACTTC.

The CDR3 reads CASSKSRVSPEQYF. For the CDR3, the DNA is TGTGCCAGCAGCAAAAGCAGGGTGAGTCCCGAGCAGTACTTC. The rearrangement joins TRBV11-1 to TRBJ2-7, with D perhaps matching TRBD1 (5 bases). The CDR3 is 14 residues long. V lost 5 bases and J 6 bases, leaving 17 bases between the germline ends. Germline V gene data show CDR1 as SGHAT and CDR2 as FQDESV (reference sequence).

The chain links TRBV12-5 to TRBJ1-3, with D tentatively TRBD1 (5 bases). Germline CDR1 and CDR2: LGHNT and FRNRAP. The CDR3 loop spans 18 amino acids. Deletions cut 7 bases from V and 3 bases from J, with 25 bases between. The CDR3 bases are TGTGCTAGTGCCGGTGGGCAGGGTAGGGTGAGGATTGGAAACACCATATATTTT. Translating it yields CASAGGQGRVRIGNTIYF.

This sequence joins TRBV28 and TRBJ2-3; TRBD2 is a possible D gene (5 bases). CDR3 length: 16 residues. CDR1 and CDR2 (germline): MDHEN, SYDVKM. V lost 5 bases and J 0 bases, leaving 15 bases between the germline ends. The CDR3 is CASSALLRTSTDTQYF. CDR3 bases: TGTGCCAGCAGTGCCCTTCTGCGGACTAGCACAGATACGCAGTATTTT.

Only a few counts were recorded for this clone. The chain has TRBV15 and TRBJ2-5, with D perhaps matching TRBD1 (6 bases). Germline V gene data show CDR1 as LNHNV and CDR2 as YYDKDF (reference sequence). V shed 1 base and J shed 1 base, with 7 bases lying between them. The CDR3 is 14 residues long. Here the CDR3 reads CATSRGQAQETQYF. CDR3 bases: TGTGCCACCAGCAGAGGACAGGCCCAAGAGACCCAGTACTTC.

The genes are TRBV13 and TRBJ2-5, with TRBD1 matching over 7 bases. Trimming at V came to 5 bases and at J to 0 bases, leaving 6 bases not matched to a gene. CDR1 and CDR2 (germline): PRHDT, FYEKMQ (reference sequence). The CDR3 is 15 amino acids. The CDR3 region is CASSLRTGYQETQYF. The CDR3 DNA reads as TGTGCCAGCAGCCTACGGACAGGCTACCAAGAGACCCAGTACTTC.

V and J are TRBV6-6 and TRBJ2-1; TRBD1 matches at 9 bases. Germline CDR1 reads MNHNY; CDR2 reads SVGAGI (reference sequence). The CDR3 sequence is 14 residues long. V dropped 5 bases and J dropped 7; count of bases not matched to a gene: 6. The CDR3: CASSKGQGLNEQFF. In nucleotides, the CDR3 is TGTGCCAGCAGTAAGGGACAGGGTTTAAATGAGCAGTTCTTC.

V and J are TRBV9 and TRBJ1-2; 7 positions match TRBD1. V lost 0 bases, J lost 8 bases, and 7 bases stayed unmatched. CDR1 and CDR2 (germline): SGDLS, YYNGEE. The CDR3 length is 14 residues. Here the CDR3 DNA reads TGTGCCAGCAGCGTAGGTACAGGGGCTGACGGCTACACCTTC. This encodes CASSVGTGADGYTF.

This chain uses TRBV10-3 with TRBJ2-7, with 7 nucleotides matching TRBD1. Unmatched junction bases numbered 6, after V lost 4 bases and J lost 3 bases. Germline loops: CDR1 ENHRY, CDR2 SYGVKD. The CDR3 extends over 14 amino acids. CDR3 bases: TGTGCCATCAGTGGAAATAGGGACAGCTACGAGCAGTACTTC. This translates into CAISGNRDSYEQYF.

The chain combines TRBV7-8 with TRBJ2-5; 7 bases agree with TRBD1. Trimming cost V 3 bases and J 5 bases; bases outside gene matches: 6. CDR1 is SGHVS and CDR2 is FQNEAQ in the germline V gene. This CDR3 region has 14 residues. The CDR3: CASSFRTGVETQYF. CDR3 bases: TGTGCCAGCAGCTTTAGGACAGGTGTGGAGACCCAGTACTTC.

The chain recombines TRBV21-1 with TRBJ2-5; TRBD2 is taken as the D call from the table, unchecked against the DNA. Near its end, the DNA agrees better with TRBJ2-7, so the J call may be wrong. TRBV21-1 is termed a pseudogene. CDR3 size: 20 residues. CDR3 amino acids: CASSKVSEGPGNTDSYEQYF. Here the CDR3 DNA reads TGTGCCAGCAGCAAAGTCTCGGAGGGTCCGGGGAACACAGACTCCTACGAGCAGTACTTC.

As DNA, the CDR3 is TGCGCCAGCAGCCCACAGCTAACTAGCACAGATACGCAGTATTTT. Residues: CASSPQLTSTDTQYF. The chain joins TRBV5-1 to TRBJ2-3; no definite D call. In germline, CDR1 is SGHRS, CDR2 YFSETQ. The CDR3 loop spans 15 amino acids. Trimming stripped 4 bases from V and 0 bases from J, with 12 bases between. The full variable domain, its missing parts supplied by reference TRBV5-1 and TRBJ2-3, is KAGVTQTPRYLIKTRGQQVTLSCSPISGHRSVSWYQQTPGQGLQFLFEYFSETQRNKGNFPGRFSGRQFSNSRSEMNVSTLELGDSALYLCASSPQLTSTDTQYFGPGTRLTVL.

The chain links TRBV7-9 to TRBJ2-3; 9 bases match TRBD1. Germline-derived CDR1 and CDR2 are SEHNR and FQNEAQ (reference sequence). V lost 3 bases, J lost 4 bases, and 8 bases stayed unmatched. This CDR3 is built from 16 residues. The CDR3 reads CASSFRDRVAADTQYF. For the CDR3, the DNA is TGTGCCAGCAGCTTCCGGGACAGGGTGGCGGCAGATACGCAGTATTTT. Together with reference TRBV7-9 and TRBJ2-3, the CDR3 gives the full variable domain: DTGVSQNPRHKITKRGQNVTFRCDPISEHNRLYWYRQTLGQGPEFLTYFQNEAQLEKSRLLSDRFSAERPKGSFSTLEIQRTEQGDSAMYLCASSFRDRVAADTQYFGPGTRLTVL.

V and J are TRBV6-5 and TRBJ2-4; TRBD2 is a possible D gene (6 bases). Trimming took off 0 bases at V and 0 bases at J, with 9 bases between the two ends. Germline V CDR1 and CDR2: MNHEY, SVGAGI. The CDR3 sequence is 16 residues long. This CDR3 reads CASSYSTGVAKNIQYF. In nucleotides, the CDR3 is TGTGCCAGCAGTTACTCGACGGGGGTAGCCAAAAACATTCAGTACTTC.

This sequence joins TRBV29-1 and TRBJ1-2; 10 bases line up with TRBD1. Germline-derived CDR1 and CDR2 are SQVTM and ANQGSEA. The CDR3 sequence is 13 residues long. Losses at the gene ends were 6 bases for V and 4 bases for J; bases not matched to a gene: 5. The CDR3, as DNA: TGCAGCGTCCAGACAGGGGGCGGCTATGGCTACACCTTC. This sequence encodes CSVQTGGGYGYTF.